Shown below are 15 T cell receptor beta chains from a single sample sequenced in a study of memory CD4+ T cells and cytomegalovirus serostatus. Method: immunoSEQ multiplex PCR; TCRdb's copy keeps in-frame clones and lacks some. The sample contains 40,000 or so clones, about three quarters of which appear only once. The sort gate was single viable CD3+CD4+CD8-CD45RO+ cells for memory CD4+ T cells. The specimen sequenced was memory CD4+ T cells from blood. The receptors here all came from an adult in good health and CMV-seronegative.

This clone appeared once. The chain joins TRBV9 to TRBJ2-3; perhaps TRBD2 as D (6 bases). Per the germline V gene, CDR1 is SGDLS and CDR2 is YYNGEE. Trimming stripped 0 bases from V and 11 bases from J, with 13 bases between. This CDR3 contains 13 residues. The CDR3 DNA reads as TGTGCCAGCAGCGTAGTGGATCGGGGGTTGCAGTATTTT. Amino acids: CASSVVDRGLQYF.

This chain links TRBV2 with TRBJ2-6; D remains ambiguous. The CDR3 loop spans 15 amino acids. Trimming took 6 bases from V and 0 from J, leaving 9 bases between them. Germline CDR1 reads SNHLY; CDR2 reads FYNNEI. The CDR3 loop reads CASSSQYSGANVLTF. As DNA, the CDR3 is TGTGCCAGCAGCAGTCAGTACTCTGGGGCCAACGTCCTGACTTTC.

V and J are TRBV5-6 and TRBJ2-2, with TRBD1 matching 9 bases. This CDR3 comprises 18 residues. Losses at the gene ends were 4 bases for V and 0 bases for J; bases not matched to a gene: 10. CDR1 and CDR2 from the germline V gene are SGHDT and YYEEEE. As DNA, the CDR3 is TGTGCCAGCAGCGTAACGACAGGGGGATTGACGAACACCGGGGAGCTGTTTTTT. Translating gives CASSVTTGGLTNTGELFF. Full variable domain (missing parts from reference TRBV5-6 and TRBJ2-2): DAGVTQSPTHLIKTRGQQVTLRCSPKSGHDTVSWYQQALGQGPQFIFQYYEEEERQRGNFPDRFSGHQFPNYSSELNVNALLLGDSALYLCASSVTTGGLTNTGELFFGEGSRLTVL.

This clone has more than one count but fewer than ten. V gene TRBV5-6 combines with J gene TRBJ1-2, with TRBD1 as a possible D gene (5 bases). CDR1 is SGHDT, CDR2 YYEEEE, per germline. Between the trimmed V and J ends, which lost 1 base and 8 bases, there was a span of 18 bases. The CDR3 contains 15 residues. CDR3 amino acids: CASSLNFGVGDGYTF. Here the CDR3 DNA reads TGTGCCAGCAGCTTGAATTTTGGGGTTGGGGACGGCTACACCTTC.

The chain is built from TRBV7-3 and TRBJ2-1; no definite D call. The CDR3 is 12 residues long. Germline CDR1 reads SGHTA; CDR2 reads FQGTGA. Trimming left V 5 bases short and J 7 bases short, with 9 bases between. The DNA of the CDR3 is TGTGCCAGCAGCCCAAATAGAAATGAGCAGTTCTTC. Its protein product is CASSPNRNEQFF.

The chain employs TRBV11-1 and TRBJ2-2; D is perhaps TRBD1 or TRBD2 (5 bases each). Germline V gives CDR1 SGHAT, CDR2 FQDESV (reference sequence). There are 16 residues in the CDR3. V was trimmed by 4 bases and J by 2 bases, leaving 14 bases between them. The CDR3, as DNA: TGTGCCAGCAGCTGGGGACCGGAAAGTAACACCGGGGAGCTGTTTTTT. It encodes CASSWGPESNTGELFF.

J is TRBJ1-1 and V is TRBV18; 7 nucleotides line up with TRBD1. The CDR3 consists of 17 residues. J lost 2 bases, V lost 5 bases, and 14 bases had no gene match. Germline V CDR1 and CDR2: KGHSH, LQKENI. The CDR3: CASSSTGRGGPNTEAFF. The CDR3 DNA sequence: TGTGCCAGCTCATCGACAGGGAGAGGAGGGCCAAACACTGAAGCTTTCTTT.

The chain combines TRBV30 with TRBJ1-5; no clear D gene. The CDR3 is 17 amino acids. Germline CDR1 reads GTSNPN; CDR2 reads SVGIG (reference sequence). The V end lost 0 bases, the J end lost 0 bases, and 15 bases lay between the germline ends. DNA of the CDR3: TGTGCCTGGAGTGTACGTGGAGGGCCCTATAGCAATCAGCCCCAGCATTTT. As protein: CAWSVRGGPYSNQPQHF.

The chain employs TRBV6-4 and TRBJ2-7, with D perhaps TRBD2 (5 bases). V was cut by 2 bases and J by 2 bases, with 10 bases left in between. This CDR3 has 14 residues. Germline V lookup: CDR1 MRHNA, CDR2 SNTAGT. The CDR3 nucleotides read TGTGCCAGCAGTGACGAACAGACTACCTACGAGCAGTACTTC. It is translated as CASSDEQTTYEQYF.

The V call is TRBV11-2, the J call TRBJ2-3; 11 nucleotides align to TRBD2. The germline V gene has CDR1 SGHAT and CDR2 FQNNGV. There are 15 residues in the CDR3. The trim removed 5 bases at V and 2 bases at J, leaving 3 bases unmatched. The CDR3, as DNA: TGTGCCAGCAGCCGTAGCGGGGGGGTCACAGATACGCAGTATTTT. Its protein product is CASSRSGGVTDTQYF.

The CDR3 is CASRDSNQPQHF. The CDR3 DNA follows: TGTGCCAGCAGAGATAGCAATCAGCCCCAGCATTTT. The rearrangement uses TRBV6-6 and TRBJ1-5; no clear D gene. V dropped 6 bases and J dropped 0 bases, with 3 bases sitting between them. The CDR3 runs to 12 residues. Germline V gene sequence: CDR1 MNHNY, CDR2 SVGAGI (reference sequence).

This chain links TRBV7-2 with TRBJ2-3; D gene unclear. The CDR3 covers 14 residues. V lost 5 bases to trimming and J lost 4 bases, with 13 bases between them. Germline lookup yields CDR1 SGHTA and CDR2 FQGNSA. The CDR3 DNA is TGTGCCAGCAGCGACCGGGTAGGCTCAGATACGCAGTATTTT. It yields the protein CASSDRVGSDTQYF.

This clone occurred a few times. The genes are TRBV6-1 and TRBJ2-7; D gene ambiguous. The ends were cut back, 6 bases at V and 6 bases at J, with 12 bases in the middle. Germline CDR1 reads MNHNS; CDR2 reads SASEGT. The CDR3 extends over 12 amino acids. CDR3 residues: CASSLGDFEQYF. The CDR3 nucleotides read TGTGCCAGCAGCCTCGGCGATTTCGAGCAGTACTTC.

The CDR3 nucleotides are TGTGCCTGGAGTCCCTTCGCTAGCGGGGGGCGAAACAATGAGCAGTTCTTC. It is translated as CAWSPFASGGRNNEQFF. V and J are TRBV30 and TRBJ2-1, with TRBD2 matching over 11 bases. The CDR3 is made up of 17 amino acids. The J segment lost 5 bases and the V segment lost 2 bases, leaving 11 bases of the junction unmatched. The germline V gene encodes CDR1 GTSNPN and CDR2 SVGIG (reference sequence).

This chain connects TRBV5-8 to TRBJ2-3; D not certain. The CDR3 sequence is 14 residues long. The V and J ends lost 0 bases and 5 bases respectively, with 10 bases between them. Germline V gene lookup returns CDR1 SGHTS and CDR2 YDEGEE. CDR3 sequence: CASSLGVKGDTQYF. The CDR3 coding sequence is TGTGCCAGCAGCTTGGGGGTGAAGGGAGATACGCAGTATTTT.